This T cell receptor (beta chain) was retrieved from a study of blood T cell repertoires in COVID-19. On the study more broadly: Sources were T cells, B-cell-depleted T cells, or PBMCs; the material itself was cDNA or gDNA.

The trim removed 4 bases at V and 6 bases at J, leaving 13 bases unmatched. This CDR3 spans 17 amino acids. CDR1 and CDR2 (germline): KGHSH, LQKENI. Profiled with immunoSEQ multiplex PCR; TCRdb holds only in-frame clones, not every one. The data show 250,000 to 350,000 clones, with roughly 90% seen just once and 4% held by the top ten. The TCR sequence derives from a woman aged 45-59 years with active or convalescent COVID-19. J is TRBJ1-1 and V is TRBV18; 11 bases agree with TRBD1. The sample was peripheral blood. CDR3 region: CASSRSSGWDRGSEAFF. CDR3 in DNA: TGTGCCAGCTCACGATCGTCGGGCTGGGACAGGGGGTCTGAAGCTTTCTTT.